These T cell receptor beta chains were read from a single sample in a study of blood T cell repertoires in COVID-19. TCRdb's table, derived via immunoSEQ multiplex PCR, lists solely in-frame clones and lacks some. This table has 150,000 to 200,000 clones, 70% to 90% appearing once. Material: peripheral blood. The receptors come from a man aged 35 to 55 with acute or convalescent COVID-19. Both conserved end residues are part of each CDR3. A D gene is named only where the DNA matches it firmly. Clone sizes are given selectively: once, few, many, or a class where the clone is expanded.

TRBV5-4	TRBJ2-2	-	-	CASSPRAGSDTGELFF	TGTGCCAGCAGCCCGCGTGCGGGCTCGGACACCGGGGAGCTGTTTTTT
TRBV5-6	TRBJ1-1	TRBD1	-	CASSSEGARTEAFF	TGTGCCAGCAGCTCGGAGGGGGCGCGTACTGAAGCTTTCTTT
TRBV15	TRBJ2-3	-	-	CATSRDPTRSSDTQYF	TGTGCCACCAGCAGAGATCCGACTAGATCGAGCGATACGCAGTATTTT
TRBV11-3	TRBJ2-2	TRBD1	-	CASSLGQGALGELFF	TGTGCCAGCAGCCTCGGACAGGGGGCCCTCGGGGAGCTGTTTTTT
TRBV24-1	TRBJ2-7	TRBD1	-	CATSDPGQGSYEQYF	TGTGCCACCAGTGACCCAGGACAGGGTTCCTACGAGCAGTACTTC
TRBV28	TRBJ2-3	TRBD2	-	CASSLGTSPSTDTQYF	TGTGCCAGCAGTTTAGGGACTAGTCCTAGCACAGATACGCAGTATTTT
TRBV7-9	TRBJ1-3	-	-	CASSPDGGNTIYF	TGTGCCAGCAGCCCCGACGGGGGAAACACCATATATTTT
TRBV29-1	TRBJ1-6	TRBD1	-	CSAGTDYNSPLHF	TGCAGCGCCGGGACAGACTATAATTCGCCCCTCCACTTT
TRBV7-6	TRBJ2-3	-	-	CASSLAAKGGTDTQYF	TGTGCCAGCAGCTTAGCGGCAAAGGGAGGCACAGATACGCAGTATTTT
TRBV6-5	TRBJ2-7	-	-	CASSYAEDRPYEQYF	TGTGCCAGCAGTTACGCCGAGGACAGACCCTACGAGCAGTACTTC
TRBV18	TRBJ1-2	-	-	CASSPTPNYGYTF	TGTGCCAGCTCACCCACTCCGAACTATGGCTACACCTTC
TRBV27	TRBJ1-6	-	-	CASSVGRLGSSPLHF	TGTGCCAGCAGTGTTGGACGGTTGGGGAGTTCACCCCTCCACTTT
TRBV5-6	TRBJ1-2	TRBD1	-	CASSDGTGYYGYTF	TGTGCCAGCAGCGACGGGACAGGGTACTATGGCTACACCTTC
TRBV7-2	TRBJ2-2	-	-	CASTMTGNTGELFF	TGTGCCAGCACCATGACAGGGAACACCGGGGAGCTGTTTTTT
TRBV7-9	TRBJ2-3	-	-	CASSLDGQTTDTQYF	TGTGCCAGCAGCTTAGATGGGCAGACCACAGATACGCAGTATTTT
TRBV11-2	TRBJ2-2	TRBD1	-	CASSLRGPNTGELFF	TGTGCCAGCAGCCTCAGGGGGCCCAACACCGGGGAGCTGTTTTTT
TRBV9	TRBJ1-4	TRBD1	-	CASSVEGTGGEKLFF	TGTGCCAGCAGCGTAGAGGGGACAGGGGGCGAAAAACTGTTTTTT
TRBV29-1	TRBJ2-1	-	-	CSVLRDYNEQFF	TGCAGCGTTTTGCGCGACTACAATGAGCAGTTCTTC
TRBV5-1	TRBJ1-5	TRBD1	-	CASSFTGDGNQPQHF	TGCGCCAGCAGCTTCACAGGGGACGGCAATCAGCCCCAGCATTTT
TRBV6-5	TRBJ2-2	-	-	CASTQTMNTGELFF	TGTGCCAGCACCCAGACTATGAACACCGGGGAGCTGTTTTTT
TRBV20-1	TRBJ2-1	TRBD2	once	CSASTSGYNEQFF	TGCAGTGCTAGTACTAGCGGTTACAATGAGCAGTTCTTC
TRBV11-2	TRBJ2-7	-	-	CASSFSLYEQYF	TGTGCCAGCAGCTTTAGCCTCTACGAGCAGTACTTC
TRBV5-5	TRBJ2-7	-	-	CASSFPGFGSYEQYF	TGTGCCAGCAGCTTTCCAGGGTTCGGTTCCTACGAGCAGTACTTC
TRBV11-1	TRBJ2-3	-	-	CASSLSKGRVGDTQYF	TGTGCCAGCAGCTTAAGCAAAGGGAGAGTAGGAGATACGCAGTATTTT
TRBV5-1	TRBJ2-3	-	-	CASSSTPKGGGTDTQYF	TGCGCCAGCAGCAGTACCCCGAAGGGAGGCGGCACAGATACGCAGTATTTT
TRBV23-1	TRBJ1-1	-	-	CASSQSYGEGRKAHPEAFF	TGCGCCAGCAGTCAATCGTATGGGGAAGGGAGAAAAGCCCATCCTGAAGCTTTCTTT